The TCR beta chain under discussion was sequenced for a study of a mutant IDH1 vaccine in newly diagnosed glioma. The study's findings and limits: Immune responses induced by vaccination arose in under 95% of the patients.

Using immunoSEQ multiplex PCR, the repertoire was profiled, and TCRdb retains in-frame clones only, with some absent. The data contain around 99,000 clones, around 80% of them seen just once; the ten biggest clones take up around 7%. About this clone: Its antigen is still unknown.

This CDR3 has 12 amino acids. Trimming removed 6 bases from V and 4 bases from J, with 9 bases in between. In germline, CDR1 is LNHDA, CDR2 SQIVND (reference sequence). Time point indicated: baseline, week 1 (first vaccination visit). Treatment here: pre-vaccination baseline after standard-of-care therapy. The V call is TRBV19, the J call TRBJ1-1; no clear D. This sequence originates from a man aged 35-49 years with glioma. This specimen consisted of PBMCs, obtained from a glioma patient treated with radiotherapy, temozolomide or both. CDR3 DNA sequence: TGTGCCAGTAGCCCCGACACCACTGAAGCTTTCTTT. Its translation: CASSPDTTEAFF.